The clone carrying this T cell receptor beta chain has just one count. What it binds is not known. Germline values: CDR1 LGHDT, CDR2 YNNKEL (reference sequence). V was clipped by 10 bases and J by 6 bases, with 28 bases between them. The CDR3 is made up of 17 amino acids. The data were obtained in a study of T cells after yellow fever vaccination. It was through 5'RACE template switching that TCR cDNA was made, with a universal primer site and UMIs added. One entry per CDR3 protein results from TCRdb running MiXCR on the 5' RACE reads. The repertoire holds 450,000 to 550,000 distinct CDR3 sequences, with approximately 21% as singletons. Findings and caveats of the study: In post-booster samples, most primary-vaccination clones reappeared (under 98% CD4, about 90% CD8). Although the secondary response was weaker, it peaked faster, at day 5 versus 15. The CD4 compartment and the CD8 compartment contained a small share of clonotypes in common.

The rearrangement joins TRBV3-1 to TRBJ2-1, with TRBD1 as a possible D gene (5 bases). Sequences were derived from PBMCs, sampled 15 days after the yellow fever booster vaccination. The sequence was collected from a man younger than 45 who received the YFV17D yellow fever vaccine. CDR3 DNA sequence: TGTGCCACCTCCCCGCCGATCCCTTGGACACTGGGCAATGAGCAGTTCTTC. Translation: CATSPPIPWTLGNEQFF.